This T cell receptor (beta chain) was identified in a study of tumor-infiltrating lymphocytes in localized non-small cell lung cancer (dated by TCRdb to about 2021). In terms of the full investigation: The cohort included patients whose samples were collected after neoadjuvant chemotherapy, as well as both smokers and never-smokers and several histologies. Flow cytometry, multiplex immunofluorescence, RNA-seq, exome sequencing and proteomics were applied to the same patients as TCR sequencing, which was one of several integrated assays. The paired tumor versus uninvolved lung comparison of immunoSEQ T-cell fraction included roughly 50 patients. From each patient came resected tumor tissue plus uninvolved lung tissue from that same patient, and the uninvolved lung tissue was described as non-adjacent to the tumor. In total, the ICON cohort was made up of 150 or so surgical patients who had localized non-small cell lung cancer and whose tumors were resected.

Enrollment in ICON was initiated in early 2016, and the last patient was enrolled in 2018. Fresh tumor and matched uninvolved tissue for in-depth immune analyses, including TCR sequencing, were collected from a subcohort of under 85 patients. No cell sorting was done, and TCR sequencing was instead run on DNA isolated from bulk tissue. Comment on this clone: The clone's antigen remains unknown. No quality values exist for individual bases; no much larger clone is one base distant.

TCR sequencing with the immunoSEQ assay provided the T-cell fraction in tumor and uninvolved lung tissue. The paper's processing steps were these. In the survival analysis, patients were divided into a high T-cell fraction group (upper tertile) and a low T-cell fraction group (lower two tertiles), and the two groups were compared using a log-rank test. A signed-rank test was used to check for differences in T-cell fraction between paired tumor and uninvolved lung. The source is immuneACCESS, and TCRdb retained only in-frame sequences with V and J called. Part of the clones is not carried over; for the studies checked, unresolved V genes explain less than half of this, and the remainder is unexplained. V, J and clone size are taken as reported in that table, and D and trimming were inferred from the DNA itself. For this sample there are 11,000 to 15,000 clones; about four fifths appear just once. Under 25% of the sample is in the top ten clones.

On the study overall, not on this receptor specifically: Higher T cell infiltration in tumors than in uninvolved lung tissue was supported by TCRbeta sequencing, consistent with immunofluorescence CD3 counts. Because different assays used different pieces of the same tissue, intratumor heterogeneity could not be separated from technical variation. Assay coverage differed among patients according to how much tissue was available, so only a subset of the cohort had TCR sequencing. Tumor T-cell fraction from TCR sequencing was not associated with recurrence-free survival (p = 0.61). The TCR-derived T-cell fraction showed no difference between the flow cytometry-defined immunotypes IM1 (good prognosis) and IM2 (poor prognosis).

V sheds 4 bases and J sheds 3 bases, leaving 11 bases between their ends. The germline V gene (reference sequence) supplies CDR1 SGHNT and CDR2 YYREEE. The CDR3 covers 13 residues, taking in both the cysteine and the phenylalanine. This entry keeps only the CDR3 DNA: 39 bases, framed from base 1. The sequence links TRBV5-4 to TRBJ2-7; the D gene is unclear. This receptor was identified in a human donor with non-small cell lung cancer. The sequenced material came from lung tumor tissue. The CDR3 sequence is CASSPGPHYEQYF. The DNA sequence is as follows: TGTGCCAGCAGCCCCGGACCACACTACGAGCAGTACTTC.